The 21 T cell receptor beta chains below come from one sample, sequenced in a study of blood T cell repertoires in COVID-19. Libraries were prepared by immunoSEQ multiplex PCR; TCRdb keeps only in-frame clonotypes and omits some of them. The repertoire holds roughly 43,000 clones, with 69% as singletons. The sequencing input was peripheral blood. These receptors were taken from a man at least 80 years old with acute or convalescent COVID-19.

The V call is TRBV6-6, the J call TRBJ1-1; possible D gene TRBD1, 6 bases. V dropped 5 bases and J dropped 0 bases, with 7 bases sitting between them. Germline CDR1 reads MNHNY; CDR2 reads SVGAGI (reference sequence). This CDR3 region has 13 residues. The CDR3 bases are TGTGCCAGCAGTGGGGGCATGAACACTGAAGCTTTCTTT. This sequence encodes CASSGGMNTEAFF.

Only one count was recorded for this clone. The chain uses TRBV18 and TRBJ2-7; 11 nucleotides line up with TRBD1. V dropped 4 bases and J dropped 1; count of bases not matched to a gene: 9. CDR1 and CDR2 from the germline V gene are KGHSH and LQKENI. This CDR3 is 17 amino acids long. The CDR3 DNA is TGTGCCAGCTCACATGGGACAGGGGGATTTGGGTCCTACGAGCAGTACTTC. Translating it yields CASSHGTGGFGSYEQYF.

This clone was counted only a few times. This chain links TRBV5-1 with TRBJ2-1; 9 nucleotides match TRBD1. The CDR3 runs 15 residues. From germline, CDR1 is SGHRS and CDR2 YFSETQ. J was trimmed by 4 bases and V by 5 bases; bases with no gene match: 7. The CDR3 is CASSLRDRVYNEQFF. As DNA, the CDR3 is TGCGCCAGCAGTCTCCGGGACAGGGTATACAATGAGCAGTTCTTC.

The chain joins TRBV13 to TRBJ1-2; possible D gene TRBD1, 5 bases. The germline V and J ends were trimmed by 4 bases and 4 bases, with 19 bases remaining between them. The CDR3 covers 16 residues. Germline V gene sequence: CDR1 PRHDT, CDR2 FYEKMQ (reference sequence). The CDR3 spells CASSSTRQSLGYGYTF. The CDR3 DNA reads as TGTGCCAGCAGCTCAACCCGACAGTCCCTTGGCTATGGCTACACCTTC. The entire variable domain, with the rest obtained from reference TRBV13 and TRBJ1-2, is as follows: AAGVIQSPRHLIKEKRETATLKCYPIPRHDTVYWYQQGPGQDPQFLISFYEKMQSDKGSIPDRFSAQQFSDYHSELNMSSLELGDSALYFCASSSTRQSLGYGYTFGSGTRLTVV.

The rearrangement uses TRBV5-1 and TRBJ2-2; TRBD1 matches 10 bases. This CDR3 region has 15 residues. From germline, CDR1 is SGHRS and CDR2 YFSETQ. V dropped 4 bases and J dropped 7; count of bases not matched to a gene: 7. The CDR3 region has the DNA TGCGCCAGCAGCCCAGGACAGGGGGTGATCGGGGAGCTGTTTTTT. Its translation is CASSPGQGVIGELFF.

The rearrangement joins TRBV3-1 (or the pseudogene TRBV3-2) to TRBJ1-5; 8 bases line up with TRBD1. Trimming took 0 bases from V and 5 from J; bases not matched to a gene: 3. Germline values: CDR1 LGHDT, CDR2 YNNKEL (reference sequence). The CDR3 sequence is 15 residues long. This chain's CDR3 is CASSQDPGGHQPQHF. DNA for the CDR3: TGTGCCAGCAGCCAAGACCCAGGGGGCCATCAGCCCCAGCATTTT.

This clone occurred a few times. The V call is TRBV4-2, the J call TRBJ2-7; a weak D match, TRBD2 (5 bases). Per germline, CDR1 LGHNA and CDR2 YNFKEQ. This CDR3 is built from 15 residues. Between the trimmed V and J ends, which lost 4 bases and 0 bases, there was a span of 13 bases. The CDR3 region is CASSPVGADSYEQYF. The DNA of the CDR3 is TGTGCCAGCAGCCCAGTGGGAGCGGACTCCTACGAGCAGTACTTC.

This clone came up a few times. CDR3 nucleotide sequence: TGTGCCAGCAGCCCCCGGGTACTAGCGGGGTACAATGAGCAGTTCTTC. This sequence encodes CASSPRVLAGYNEQFF. V usage is TRBV9 and J usage is TRBJ2-1; 10 nucleotides align to TRBD2. Germline V gene data show CDR1 as SGDLS and CDR2 as YYNGEE. The ends lost 4 bases at V and 4 bases at J; junction bases unmatched: 8. The CDR3 runs 16 residues.

The CDR3 region has the DNA TGCGCCAGCAGCTTGGCCGGAGTCGAGAACACTGAAGCTTTCTTT. The encoded protein is CASSLAGVENTEAFF. The chain uses TRBV5-1 and TRBJ1-1; D gene uncertain. CDR3 length: 15 residues. Germline CDR1 and CDR2: SGHRS and YFSETQ. The V gene lost 0 bases and the J gene lost 1 base, with 10 bases spanning the gap.

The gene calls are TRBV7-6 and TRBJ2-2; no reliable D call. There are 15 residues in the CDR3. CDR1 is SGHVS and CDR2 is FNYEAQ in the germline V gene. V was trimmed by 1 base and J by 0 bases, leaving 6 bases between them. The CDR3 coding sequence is TGTGCCAGCAGCTTAGATATCGCGAACACCGGGGAGCTGTTTTTT. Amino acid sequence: CASSLDIANTGELFF.

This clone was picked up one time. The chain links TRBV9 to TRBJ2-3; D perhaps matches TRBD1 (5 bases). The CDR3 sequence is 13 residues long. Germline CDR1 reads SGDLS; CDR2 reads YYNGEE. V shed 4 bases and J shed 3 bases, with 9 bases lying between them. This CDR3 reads CASSWQGTDTQYF. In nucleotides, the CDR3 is TGTGCCAGCAGCTGGCAGGGAACAGATACGCAGTATTTT.

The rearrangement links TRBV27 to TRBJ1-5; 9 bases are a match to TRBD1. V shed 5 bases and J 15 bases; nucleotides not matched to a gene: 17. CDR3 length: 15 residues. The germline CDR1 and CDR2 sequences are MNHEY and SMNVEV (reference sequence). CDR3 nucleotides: TGTGCCAGCAGTCCCCACCGGGACAGGGTGGGTCGTTTGCATTTT. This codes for CASSPHRDRVGRLHF.

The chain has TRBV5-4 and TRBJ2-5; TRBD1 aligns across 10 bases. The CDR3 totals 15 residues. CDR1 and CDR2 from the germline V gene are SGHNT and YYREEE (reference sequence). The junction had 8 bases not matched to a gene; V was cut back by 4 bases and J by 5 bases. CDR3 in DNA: TGTGCCAGCAGCACCCAGGACAGGGGGTTGGAGACCCAGTACTTC. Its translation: CASSTQDRGLETQYF.

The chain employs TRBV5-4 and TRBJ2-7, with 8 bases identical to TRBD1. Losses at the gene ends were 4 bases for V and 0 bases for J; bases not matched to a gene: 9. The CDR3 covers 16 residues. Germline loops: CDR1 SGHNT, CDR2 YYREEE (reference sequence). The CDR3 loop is CASSRPGQVSSYEQYF. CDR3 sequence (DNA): TGTGCCAGCAGCAGGCCGGGACAGGTGAGCTCCTACGAGCAGTACTTC.

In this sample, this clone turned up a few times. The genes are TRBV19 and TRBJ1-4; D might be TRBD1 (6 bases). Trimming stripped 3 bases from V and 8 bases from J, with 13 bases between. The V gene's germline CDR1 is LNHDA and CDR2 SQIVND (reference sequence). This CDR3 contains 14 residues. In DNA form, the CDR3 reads TGTGCCAGTAGTATCCAGGGTGGGGGCGAAAAACTGTTTTTT. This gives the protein CASSIQGGGEKLFF.

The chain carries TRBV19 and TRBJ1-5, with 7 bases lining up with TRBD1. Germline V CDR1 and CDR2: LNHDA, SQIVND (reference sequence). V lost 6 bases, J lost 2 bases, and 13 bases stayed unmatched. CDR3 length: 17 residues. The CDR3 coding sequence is TGTGCCAGTAGCCTTATATGGGTTGGACAGGGCAATCAGCCCCAGCATTTT. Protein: CASSLIWVGQGNQPQHF. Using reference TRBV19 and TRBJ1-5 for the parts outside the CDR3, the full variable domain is DGGITQSPKYLFRKEGQNVTLSCEQNLNHDAMYWYRQDPGQGLRLIYYSQIVNDFQKGDIAEGYSVSREKKESFPLTVTSAQKNPTAFYLCASSLIWVGQGNQPQHFGDGTRLSIL.

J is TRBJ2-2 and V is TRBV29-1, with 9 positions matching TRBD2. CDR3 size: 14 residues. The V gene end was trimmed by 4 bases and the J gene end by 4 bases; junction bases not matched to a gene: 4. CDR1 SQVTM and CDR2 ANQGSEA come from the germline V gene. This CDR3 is CSVGAGGRTGELFF. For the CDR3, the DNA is TGCAGCGTTGGAGCGGGGGGCCGCACCGGGGAGCTGTTTTTT.

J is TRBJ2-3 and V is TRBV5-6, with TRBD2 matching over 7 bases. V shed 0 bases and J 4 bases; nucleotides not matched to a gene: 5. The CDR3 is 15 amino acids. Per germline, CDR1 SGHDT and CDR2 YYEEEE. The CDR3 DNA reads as TGTGCCAGCAGCTTGGTGGCGGGAGTTCCAGATACGCAGTATTTT. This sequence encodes CASSLVAGVPDTQYF.

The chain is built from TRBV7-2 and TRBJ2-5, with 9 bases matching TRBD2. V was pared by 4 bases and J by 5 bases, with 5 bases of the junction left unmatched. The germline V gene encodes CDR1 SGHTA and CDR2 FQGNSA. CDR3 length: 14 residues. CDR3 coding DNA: TGTGCCAGCAGCTCCCGCGGGGGGGCCGAGACCCAGTACTTC. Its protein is CASSSRGGAETQYF.

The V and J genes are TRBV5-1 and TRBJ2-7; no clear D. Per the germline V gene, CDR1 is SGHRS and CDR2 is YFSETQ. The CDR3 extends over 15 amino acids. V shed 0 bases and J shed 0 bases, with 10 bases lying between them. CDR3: CASSLDFESSYEQYF. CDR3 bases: TGCGCCAGCAGCTTGGATTTCGAGAGCTCCTACGAGCAGTACTTC.

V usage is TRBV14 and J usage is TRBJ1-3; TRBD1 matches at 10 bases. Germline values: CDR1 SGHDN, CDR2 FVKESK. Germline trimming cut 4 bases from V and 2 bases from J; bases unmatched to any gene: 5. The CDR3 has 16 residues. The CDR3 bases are TGTGCCAGCAGCCGGCTGGGACAGGGGACTGGAAACACCATATATTTT. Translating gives CASSRLGQGTGNTIYF.